The 19 T cell receptor beta chains listed next were all sequenced from one sample in a study of tumor-infiltrating lymphocytes in primary liver carcinoma (TCRdb year 2017). RNA from unsorted whole blood was extracted with TRIzol reagent, and germline DNA was obtained with the DNeasy Blood & Tissue kit. This sample was sequenced with an Illumina HiSeq 2500. Starting from about 500 ng total RNA, TCRbeta-specific cDNA was produced by reverse transcription with a constant-region primer and ProtoScript II reverse transcriptase. Three nested multiplex PCR rounds, following a slightly modified ARM-PCR procedure, were used to build the TCRbeta libraries. Each of the first two PCR rounds ran for around 9 cycles and used multiplex TRBV1-TRBV30 forward primers together with a Cbeta reverse primer. TCRdb cleaned the public reads at Q25 with fastp, built clones with MiXCR and kept in-frame beta chains. When rows share a CDR3 protein, they turn into one entry using the most common DNA and genes. The sample includes around 210,000 distinct CDR3 sequences, with less than 75% observed a single time. The top ten clones comprise 7% to 8.5% of the sample.

Sequenced sample: peripheral blood. The origin of the receptors is a woman aged 55-69 years with primary liver carcinoma and hepatitis B virus infection.

Worth noting for this clonotype: Being one base from a much bigger clone, this may be a read error. The V call is TRBV5-6, the J call TRBJ2-5; 8 positions match TRBD2. Germline V lookup: CDR1 SGHDT, CDR2 YYEEEE. V lost 7 bases, J lost 5 bases, and 10 bases stayed unmatched. This CDR3 region has 14 residues. CDR3 DNA: TGTGCCAGCGGCTCTATAGCGGGATTGGAGACCCAGTACTTC. This sequence encodes CASGSIAGLETQYF.

The chain joins TRBV14 to TRBJ2-7; 14 positions agree with TRBD2. Germline trimming cut 1 base from V and 4 bases from J; bases unmatched to any gene: 12. CDR3 length: 19 residues. Germline V gene lookup returns CDR1 SGHDN and CDR2 FVKESK. In nucleotides, the CDR3 is TGTGCCAGCAGCCAAGTCCTTACTACCGGGACTAGCGGGAGATACGAGCAGTACTTC. Translation gives CASSQVLTTGTSGRYEQYF.

With regard to this clonotype: The junction differs from germline at one of its ends, possibly a read error. V gene TRBV11-2 combines with J gene TRBJ2-1; D is possibly TRBD2 (6 bases). Germline CDR1 and CDR2: SGHAT and FQNNGV. The CDR3 runs to 12 residues. The CDR3 coding sequence is TGTGCCAGCAGCTTAGCTCTCACGGGGGAAACCTTC. Protein sequence: CASSLALTGETF. Variable domain in full (rest from reference TRBV11-2 and TRBJ2-1): EAGVAQSPRYKIIEKRQSVAFWCNPISGHATLYWYQQILGQGPKLLIQFQNNGVVDDSQLPKDRFSAERLKGVDSTLKIQPAKLEDSAVYLCASSLALTGETFGPGTRLTVL.

As for this clonotype: This may stem from a read error, because a much larger clone lies one nucleotide away. The CDR3, as DNA: TGTGCCAGCAGTACGGGCAGAAACACCGTATATTTT. Its protein product is CASSTGRNTVYF. The J gene is TRBJ1-3, the V gene TRBV12-3 or TRBV12-4, with D uncertain. The CDR3 is 12 amino acids.

About this clonotype: This may be a read error: a much more frequent sequence differs by one nucleotide. The chain joins TRBV28 to TRBJ2-3; D unresolved. The CDR3 contains 13 residues. Germline V gives CDR1 MDHEN, CDR2 SYDVKM. CDR3 sequence reads: CACRLQGTDTQYF. In nucleotides, the CDR3 is TGTGCCTGCAGATTGCAAGGCACAGATACGCAGTATTTT.

On this clonotype itself: The junction departs from germline at one end; a sequencing error may be responsible. In nucleotides, the CDR3 is TGCAGTGTTGTGGGGACTAGCTCCAGCACAGATACGCAGTATTTT. It codes for CSVVGTSSSTDTQYF. The chain couples TRBV29-1 to TRBJ2-3, with 9 bases that match TRBD2. The length of the CDR3 is 15 residues. CDR1 is SQVTM, CDR2 ANQGSEA, per germline.

A remark on this clonotype: A read error may be the cause here, since a much bigger clone is one base away. The chain uses TRBV6-8 and TRBJ1-2; D unclear. The CDR3 is made up of 13 amino acids. V was cut by 6 bases and J by 4 bases, with 12 bases left in between. CDR1 MNHGY and CDR2 SAAAGT come from the germline V gene. Written as DNA, the CDR3 is TGTGCCAGCAGCCTACGGGGAGTCTATGGCTACACCTTC. Translating it yields CASSLRGVYGYTF.

The chain uses TRBV14 and TRBJ2-1; D possibly matches TRBD1 or TRBD2 (6 bases each). Germline CDR1 is SGHDN and CDR2 is FVKESK. CDR3 length equals 14 residues. V dropped 6 bases and J dropped 6 bases, with 15 bases sitting between them. The CDR3 loop reads CASRGTGAGNEQFF. The CDR3 DNA sequence: TGTGCCAGCAGAGGGACGGGGGCGGGCAATGAGCAGTTCTTC. The full variable domain, its missing parts supplied by reference TRBV14 and TRBJ2-1, is EAGVTQFPSHSVIEKGQTVTLRCDPISGHDNLYWYRRVMGKEIKFLLHFVKESKQDESGMPNNRFLAERTGGTYSTLKVQPAELEDSGVYFCASRGTGAGNEQFFGPGTRLTVL.

This clonotype has only a few counts. The chain combines TRBV5-1 with TRBJ2-4; D possibly uses TRBD1 or TRBD2 (5 bases each). Trimming left V 0 bases short and J 3 bases short, with 13 bases between. This CDR3 is 16 amino acids long. The V gene's germline CDR1 is SGHRS and CDR2 YFSETQ. The CDR3 coding sequence is TGCGCCAGCAGCTTGGGGGCAGGGAGCGTCAAAAACATTCAGTACTTC. Its protein is CASSLGAGSVKNIQYF.

With regard to this clonotype: This could be a read error, since a much larger clone is one nucleotide away. The chain uses TRBV4-1 and TRBJ2-2, with D tentatively TRBD1 or TRBD2 (5 bases each). The germline V gene encodes CDR1 MGHRA and CDR2 YSYEKL. The CDR3 loop spans 16 amino acids. The CDR3 is CDSSPLGGGNTGELFF. In DNA, the CDR3 is TGCGACAGCAGCCCTCTGGGTGGGGGAAACACCGGGGAGCTGTTTTTT.

This clonotype was observed a handful of times. The CDR3 is CASGAGQATNTEAFF. The CDR3 DNA reads as TGTGCCAGCGGGGCCGGGCAGGCGACGAACACTGAAGCTTTCTTT. The chain employs TRBV6-5 and TRBJ1-1; the D gene is possibly TRBD1 (5 bases). Trimming removed 8 bases at V and 1 base at J, with 17 bases between. The CDR3 sequence is 15 residues long. The germline V gene encodes CDR1 MNHEY and CDR2 SVGAGI.

J is TRBJ2-2 and V is TRBV11-2; D may be TRBD2 (5 bases). Trimming left V 6 bases short and J 4 bases short, with 21 bases between. The CDR3 runs to 17 residues. Germline V CDR1 and CDR2: SGHAT, FQNNGV. CDR3 nucleotides: TGTGCCAGCAGTACCCGGATTAGCGCCGCGAGCACCGGGGAGCTGTTTTTT. This translates into CASSTRISAASTGELFF.

Of note for this clonotype: Relative to the germline gene, one junction end is altered; a read error may explain this. V gene TRBV11-2 combines with J gene TRBJ2-5; possibly TRBD2 for D (6 bases). Germline values: CDR1 SGHAT, CDR2 FQNNGV. CDR3 length equals 16 residues. The CDR3 here is CASSIMAGLPGEAQYF. CDR3 nucleotide sequence: TGTGCCAGCAGCATAATGGCAGGCCTACCGGGAGAGGCCCAGTACTTC.

Of note for this clonotype: At one end the junction does not follow the germline gene, possibly because of a read error. This chain uses TRBV11-2 with TRBJ2-7; 10 bases align to TRBD2. CDR3 length: 16 amino acids. From germline, CDR1 is SGHAT and CDR2 FQNNGV. CDR3 protein: CASSIDPAGGPFEQYF. The CDR3, as DNA: TGTGCCAGCAGCATAGATCCAGCGGGAGGGCCCTTCGAGCAGTACTTC.

With regard to this clonotype: This may arise from a read error, as a much more abundant clone is one base away. V and J are TRBV12-3 or TRBV12-4 and TRBJ1-6; D unclear. CDR3 size: 14 residues. Trimming took 6 bases from V and 7 from J, leaving 13 bases between them. The CDR3 protein is CASSSQPGNSPLHF. CDR3 nucleotides: TGTGCCAGCAGCTCGCAACCGGGGAATTCACCCCTCCACTTT.

This clonotype was seen many times. The V and J genes are TRBV4-1 and TRBJ1-4; 7 bases agree with TRBD1. Germline V gene data show CDR1 as MGHRA and CDR2 as YSYEKL. V dropped 7 bases and J dropped 4; count of bases not matched to a gene: 6. This CDR3 has 14 amino acids. CDR3: CASTHGTDNEKLFF. CDR3 in DNA: TGCGCCAGCACACACGGGACAGATAATGAAAAACTGTTTTTT.

By frequency in the sample, this clonotype is medium-sized. The genes are TRBV11-2 and TRBJ2-3; D assignment may be TRBD1 or TRBD2 (6 bases each). The CDR3 is 17 amino acids. V was trimmed by 0 bases and J by 0 bases, leaving 13 bases between them. Germline V CDR1 and CDR2: SGHAT, FQNNGV. The DNA for the CDR3 is TGTGCCAGCAGCTTAGACTCTACAGGGACTAGCACAGATACGCAGTATTTT. Its translation: CASSLDSTGTSTDTQYF. The whole variable domain, remainder taken from reference TRBV11-2 and TRBJ2-3, is EAGVAQSPRYKIIEKRQSVAFWCNPISGHATLYWYQQILGQGPKLLIQFQNNGVVDDSQLPKDRFSAERLKGVDSTLKIQPAKLEDSAVYLCASSLDSTGTSTDTQYFGPGTRLTVL.

The table lists this clonotype with a count of one. At one of its ends the junction is not consistent with the germline gene, which may arise from a read error. The rearrangement links TRBV29-1 to TRBJ2-4, with TRBD2 matching 8 bases. The V gene's germline CDR1 is SQVTM and CDR2 ANQGSEA. The CDR3 spans 14 residues. In DNA form, the CDR3 reads TGCAGCGCATCGGGACTAGTGGGCAAAAACATTAAGTACTTC. Protein sequence: CSASGLVGKNIKYF.

This chain joins TRBV6-1 and TRBJ1-1; a weak D match, TRBD1 (5 bases). Germline CDR1 MNHNS, CDR2 SASEGT. CDR3 length equals 11 residues. V lost 6 bases, J lost 7 bases, and 9 bases lay in between. Here the CDR3 DNA reads TGTGCCAGCAGCCGACAGTTTGAAGCTTTCTTT. It codes for CASSRQFEAFF.